This T cell receptor (beta chain) was sequenced for a study of identical twins. Overall study findings and caveats: With monozygotic twins, out-of-frame TCR alpha sharing exceeded what models estimated.

In every case, the donor was a healthy Caucasian. This clonotype was recorded a few times. Its target is not known. TCRdb reanalysed the 5' RACE reads using MiXCR and keeps one entry per CDR3 protein. Of some 500,000 distinct CDR3 sequences in the sample, around 15% were seen once. These same data were also listed under a study on yellow fever vaccine responses in identical twins.

This receptor was identified in a young woman in good health. Sample: CD4+ T cells sorted from blood.

The CDR3 DNA follows: TGCGCCAGCAGCTGGCCGATGCTTCCTAGCGGGAGCTCCTACAATGAGCAGTTCTTC. Translated: CASSWPMLPSGSSYNEQFF. The V call is TRBV5-1, the J call TRBJ2-1, with 10 nucleotides matching TRBD2. This CDR3 contains 19 residues. Germline assignment: CDR1 SGHRS and CDR2 YFSETQ. J gave up 0 bases and V 3 bases, and 12 bases lay outside the gene matches.